The 16 T cell receptor beta chains given below trace back to one sample, sequenced in a study of identical twins. From the 5' RACE reads, TCRdb called clonotypes with MiXCR, one entry per CDR3 protein. This sample has hundreds of thousands of distinct CDR3 sequences, with 7.5% to 9.5% found just once. This sample was also put to use in a study of yellow fever vaccine responses in identical twins.

The specimen was CD8+ T cells sorted from blood. Receptors originate from a woman younger than 35 in good health.

This clonotype has a count of ten or more. The chain is built from TRBV20-1 and TRBJ2-7; maybe TRBD1 (6 bases). Per germline, CDR1 DFQATT and CDR2 SNEGSKA (reference sequence). This CDR3 comprises 13 residues. The V gene lost 1 base and the J gene lost 5 bases, with 12 bases spanning the gap. CDR3 in DNA: TGCAGTGCTAGAGTTACAGGGTCCCACGAGCAGTACTTC. It codes for CSARVTGSHEQYF.

This sequence joins TRBV6-1 and TRBJ1-6; D is unresolved. This CDR3 is built from 15 residues. Trimming shortened V by 3 bases and J by 3 bases, and 9 bases separated the two germline ends. Per the germline V gene, CDR1 is MNHNS and CDR2 is SASEGT. Here the CDR3 reads CASSDHSDYNSPLHF. In DNA form, the CDR3 reads TGTGCCAGCAGTGACCACAGTGACTATAATTCACCCCTCCACTTT.

At least ten counts were recorded for this clonotype. This chain links TRBV7-2 with TRBJ2-7; 9 nucleotides align to TRBD1. Germline CDR1 reads SGHTA; CDR2 reads FQGNSA. Trimming took 4 bases from V and 4 from J; bases not matched to a gene: 8. CDR3 length equals 15 residues. CDR3 nucleotides: TGTGCCAGCAGCTCAAAGGGACAGGGTGCGTACGAGCAGTACTTC. This translates into CASSSKGQGAYEQYF. The full variable domain, completed using reference TRBV7-2 and TRBJ2-7, is GAGVSQSPSNKVTEKGKDVELRCDPISGHTALYWYRQSLGQGLEFLIYFQGNSAPDKSGLPSDRFSAERTGGSVSTLTIQRTQQEDSAVYLCASSSKGQGAYEQYFGPGTRLTVT.

The sample holds many counts of this clonotype. This chain connects TRBV6-2 or TRBV6-3 to TRBJ2-1; possibly TRBD2 for D (6 bases). Trimming removed 2 bases from V and 1 base from J, with 18 bases in between. The CDR3 has 18 residues. Germline CDR1 is MNHEY and CDR2 is SVGEGT. This CDR3 is CASSYPGAGLVSYNEQFF. CDR3 in DNA: TGTGCCAGCAGTTACCCGGGAGCGGGTTTAGTGTCCTACAATGAGCAGTTCTTC.

Comment on this clonotype: The junction does not match germline at one end; this may be a read error. This sequence joins TRBV12-3 or TRBV12-4 and TRBJ2-1; 15 bases are a match to TRBD2. This CDR3 is 18 amino acids long. The CDR3 protein is CARRPDGLAGGPDNEQFF. CDR3 DNA: TGTGCCCGCAGACCTGACGGACTAGCGGGAGGGCCAGACAATGAGCAGTTCTTC.

This clonotype was counted at least ten times. The V and J genes are TRBV24-1 and TRBJ2-1, with D unresolved. The CDR3 contains 12 residues. V was trimmed by 2 bases and J by 7 bases, leaving 5 bases between them. The V gene's germline CDR1 is KGHDR and CDR2 SFDVKD. The DNA for the CDR3 is TGTGCCACCAGTGATTCCCTGAATGAGCAGTTCTTC. As protein: CATSDSLNEQFF.

This clonotype came up many times. The genes are TRBV4-3 and TRBJ2-1, with D possibly being TRBD1 or TRBD2 (5 bases each). V gave up 0 bases and J gave up 7 bases, with 16 bases separating them. The V gene's germline CDR1 is LGHNA and CDR2 YSLEER. CDR3 length: 16 amino acids. CDR3: CASSQDFTGQRNEQFF. In DNA, the CDR3 is TGCGCCAGCAGCCAAGATTTTACGGGGCAGAGGAATGAGCAGTTCTTC.

This clonotype appeared a few times. In DNA form, the CDR3 reads TGTGCCAGCAGCTTAACAGGGGGGTTCCCCTCGAACACTGAAGCTTTCTTT. This encodes CASSLTGGFPSNTEAFF. The rearrangement uses TRBV7-3 and TRBJ1-1, with a possible D match to TRBD1 (6 bases). The V gene's germline CDR1 is SGHTA and CDR2 FQGTGA. The CDR3 consists of 17 residues. V was clipped by 0 bases and J by 1 base, with 15 bases between them.

The table lists this clonotype with many counts. The chain couples TRBV11-2 to TRBJ2-5; D gene uncertain. CDR3 length: 12 amino acids. V was shortened by 3 bases and J by 5 bases, with 7 bases between the two germline ends. Germline V lookup: CDR1 SGHAT, CDR2 FQNNGV. This CDR3 reads CASSFSIETQYF. The CDR3 nucleotides read TGTGCCAGCAGCTTCTCTATTGAGACCCAGTACTTC.

This clonotype occurred a few times. The chain recombines TRBV28 with TRBJ2-3, with TRBD2 identical over 9 bases. V was pared by 6 bases and J by 5 bases, with 12 bases of the junction left unmatched. CDR3 length: 16 amino acids. Looked up from germline, CDR1 is MDHEN and CDR2 is SYDVKM. The CDR3 region is CASSLARLAEGDTQYF. The CDR3 bases are TGTGCCAGCAGCTTAGCCCGACTAGCGGAAGGAGATACGCAGTATTTT.

This clonotype appeared a few times. The chain links TRBV20-1 to TRBJ2-1; no reliable D call. V lost 0 bases and J lost 9, with 15 bases in between. Looked up from germline, CDR1 is DFQATT and CDR2 is SNEGSKA (reference sequence). The CDR3 consists of 14 residues. Here the CDR3 reads CSARDLPLSAEQFF. The CDR3 nucleotides are TGCAGTGCTAGAGACCTCCCACTGTCTGCTGAGCAGTTCTTC.

This clonotype was picked up many times. V gene TRBV29-1 combines with J gene TRBJ2-1; D gene uncertain. In germline, CDR1 is SQVTM, CDR2 ANQGSEA. The length of the CDR3 is 12 residues. V gave up 3 bases and J gave up 8 bases, with 11 bases separating them. CDR3 amino acids: CSVEESGDEQFF. As DNA, the CDR3 is TGCAGCGTTGAGGAGAGTGGGGATGAGCAGTTCTTC.

The chain has TRBV20-1 and TRBJ2-7; D remains ambiguous. Germline CDR1 is DFQATT and CDR2 is SNEGSKA (reference sequence). V dropped 3 bases and J dropped 0 bases, with 15 bases sitting between them. The CDR3 totals 15 residues. The CDR3 DNA follows: TGCAGTGCTAGGGACGGGCCCGTCAGCTCCTACGAGCAGTACTTC. This sequence encodes CSARDGPVSSYEQYF.

This clonotype has more than one count but fewer than ten. V gene TRBV7-9 combines with J gene TRBJ2-1; unclear D gene. The CDR3 consists of 14 residues. Per the germline V gene, CDR1 is SEHNR and CDR2 is FQNEAQ (reference sequence). Trimming shortened V by 4 bases and J by 4 bases, and 11 bases separated the two germline ends. This chain's CDR3 is CASSSGQIYNEQFF. DNA for the CDR3: TGTGCCAGCAGCTCCGGTCAAATTTACAATGAGCAGTTCTTC.

This clonotype was found a few times. The rearrangement joins TRBV27 to TRBJ2-7, with D tentatively TRBD1 (5 bases). Germline CDR1 reads MNHEY; CDR2 reads SMNVEV (reference sequence). The CDR3 is made up of 14 amino acids. Deletions cut 3 bases from V and 1 base from J, with 10 bases between. This CDR3 reads CASSFETDSYEQYF. CDR3 bases: TGTGCCAGCAGTTTCGAGACAGATTCCTACGAGCAGTACTTC.

This clonotype was detected ten times or more. The V and J genes are TRBV12-3 or TRBV12-4 and TRBJ2-2; TRBD2 matches at 12 bases. V shed 6 bases and J 4 bases; nucleotides not matched to a gene: 6. The CDR3 contains 16 residues. The CDR3 DNA reads TGTGCCAGCAGGGACCGACTAGCGGGAGTCACCGGGGAGCTGTTTTTT. It is translated as CASRDRLAGVTGELFF.